The 23 T cell receptor beta chains below come from one sample, sequenced in a study of OX40 agonist ivuxolimab in advanced cancers. Some clones are missing from TCRdb's copy, which holds only in-frame ones; the method was immunoSEQ multiplex PCR. The repertoire holds 100,000 to 150,000 clones, with under 95% as singletons. The sample consisted of CD4+ or CD8+ T cells sorted from blood, taken in a trial of the OX40 agonist ivuxolimab. The receptors were gathered from an adult with an advanced solid tumor such as melanoma, head and neck, liver or kidney cancer.

The chain couples TRBV11-2 to TRBJ2-1; D call uncertain. Germline CDR1 SGHAT, CDR2 FQNNGV. The V end was cut by 1 base, the J end by 5 bases, with 12 bases between. The CDR3 has 15 amino acids. CDR3 protein: CASSLGPSADNEQFF. CDR3 sequence (DNA): TGTGCCAGCAGCTTAGGACCCTCTGCCGACAATGAGCAGTTCTTC.

V usage is TRBV28 and J usage is TRBJ2-7, with TRBD1 matching 10 bases. This CDR3 has 15 residues. Germline V gene lookup returns CDR1 MDHEN and CDR2 SYDVKM. V trimming: 5 bases; J trimming: 2 bases; junction bases outside the gene matches: 6. The DNA for the CDR3 is TGTGCCAGCAGTATCCAGGGACAGGGGACCTACGAGCAGTACTTC. This codes for CASSIQGQGTYEQYF.

This clone was seen a single time. The rearrangement joins TRBV5-1 to TRBJ2-2, with D unresolved. The CDR3 is 13 residues long. Germline V gene data show CDR1 as SGHRS and CDR2 as YFSETQ. V shed 6 bases and J shed 6 bases, with 12 bases lying between them. CDR3 nucleotides: TGCGCCAGCACCAGAAACGACGCCGGGGAGCTGTTTTTT. This gives the protein CASTRNDAGELFF.

The chain is built from TRBV9 and TRBJ1-2; D is unclear. This CDR3 region has 13 residues. V lost 4 bases and J 2 bases, leaving 9 bases between the germline ends. The germline V gene has CDR1 SGDLS and CDR2 YYNGEE. Here the CDR3 DNA reads TGTGCCAGCAGCCCAGTGGGGAACTATGGCTACACCTTC. This encodes CASSPVGNYGYTF.

This clone was recorded only once. This sequence joins TRBV5-1 and TRBJ2-5; the D is unclear. This CDR3 contains 13 residues. With 0 bases removed from V and 5 bases from J, the gap between germline ends came to 8 bases. CDR1 SGHRS and CDR2 YFSETQ come from the germline V gene. The CDR3 sequence: CASSLVGEETQYF. CDR3 sequence (DNA): TGCGCCAGCAGCTTGGTTGGTGAGGAGACCCAGTACTTC.

The chain is built from TRBV28 and TRBJ2-2, with D tentatively TRBD1 (5 bases). The V gene lost 1 base and the J gene lost 5 bases, with 11 bases spanning the gap. The germline gives CDR1 MDHEN, CDR2 SYDVKM. CDR3 length: 15 amino acids. This CDR3 is CASSLLARVTGELFF. CDR3 in DNA: TGTGCCAGCAGTTTATTGGCCAGGGTTACCGGGGAGCTGTTTTTT.

This clone was detected only a few times. The genes are TRBV4-3 and TRBJ1-1, with 7 positions matching TRBD1. Trimming removed 0 bases from V and 7 bases from J; junction bases left unmatched: 5. The CDR3 is 14 amino acids. Germline V lookup: CDR1 LGHNA, CDR2 YSLEER. The CDR3 nucleotides are TGCGCCAGCAGCCAAGATCTGGGACAGATTGAAGCTTTCTTT. Translated: CASSQDLGQIEAFF.

This sequence joins TRBV18 and TRBJ2-5; the D gene is possibly TRBD2 (6 bases). With 3 bases removed from V and 4 bases from J, the gap between germline ends came to 9 bases. The CDR3 runs 13 residues. Germline V gene data show CDR1 as KGHSH and CDR2 as LQKENI. Here the CDR3 DNA reads TGTGCCAGCTCACCGGGGACTTCAGAGACCCAGTACTTC. Translation gives CASSPGTSETQYF.

J is TRBJ2-5 and V is TRBV11-2; 13 bases line up with TRBD2. Germline V gene data show CDR1 as SGHAT and CDR2 as FQNNGV. This CDR3 region has 17 residues. The junction had 7 bases not matched to a gene; V was cut back by 1 base and J by 5 bases. The CDR3 here is CASSLGTSGGTGETQYF. The CDR3 DNA reads TGTGCCAGCAGCTTAGGGACTAGCGGGGGCACCGGGGAGACCCAGTACTTC.

The CDR3 DNA follows: TGTGCCAGCACCCGGCAGGGGGTCTACGAGCAGTACTTC. Amino acids: CASTRQGVYEQYF. The chain carries TRBV2 and TRBJ2-7; 7 nucleotides match TRBD1. With V trimmed by 7 bases and J by 3 bases, 6 bases remained unmatched. The CDR3 length is 13 residues. The germline CDR1 and CDR2 sequences are SNHLY and FYNNEI.

The chain carries TRBV5-8 and TRBJ1-5; 9 bases are shared with TRBD1. The CDR3 spans 15 residues. CDR1 SGHTS and CDR2 YDEGEE come from the germline V gene. J was trimmed by 4 bases and V by 0 bases; bases with no gene match: 2. CDR3 amino acids: CASSLDRGRNQPQHF. DNA for the CDR3: TGTGCCAGCAGCTTGGACAGGGGGCGAAATCAGCCCCAGCATTTT. The whole variable domain, remainder taken from reference TRBV5-8 and TRBJ1-5, is EAGVTQSPTHLIKTRGQQATLRCSPISGHTSVYWYQQALGLGLQFLLWYDEGEERNRGNFPPRFSGRQFPNYSSELNVNALELEDSALYLCASSLDRGRNQPQHFGDGTRLSIL.

J is TRBJ2-7 and V is TRBV6-5; TRBD1 agrees at 9 bases. J gave up 5 bases and V 6 bases, and 8 bases lay outside the gene matches. The CDR3 loop spans 14 amino acids. Germline CDR1 MNHEY, CDR2 SVGAGI. The CDR3 DNA reads TGTGCCAGCAGACCTAGGACAGGGGCTGACGAGCAGTACTTC. Its translation: CASRPRTGADEQYF.

The chain couples TRBV2 to TRBJ2-4; the D gene could be TRBD1 or TRBD2 (5 bases each). The CDR3 spans 17 residues. The V gene's germline CDR1 is SNHLY and CDR2 FYNNEI. Deletions cut 2 bases from V and 2 bases from J, with 16 bases between. Here the CDR3 reads CASSELWGWRSKNIQYF. For the CDR3, the DNA is TGTGCCAGCAGTGAACTGTGGGGGTGGCGGTCCAAAAACATTCAGTACTTC.

The chain combines TRBV18 with TRBJ2-7; 9 nucleotides match TRBD1. Trimming took 2 bases from V and 5 from J; bases not matched to a gene: 7. CDR3 length: 15 residues. Germline V gene sequence: CDR1 KGHSH, CDR2 LQKENI. In DNA, the CDR3 is TGTGCCAGCTCACCAAGAGACAGGGGGGACCACGAGCAGTACTTC. Its protein product is CASSPRDRGDHEQYF.

V and J are TRBV15 and TRBJ1-2; 11 bases match TRBD1. Losses at the gene ends were 3 bases for V and 5 bases for J; bases not matched to a gene: 8. In germline, CDR1 is LNHNV, CDR2 YYDKDF (reference sequence). The CDR3 sequence is 16 residues long. The CDR3 DNA follows: TGTGCCACCAGCAGGGGACGGGACAGGGGGTTGTATGGCTACACCTTC. Amino acids: CATSRGRDRGLYGYTF.

The chain carries TRBV21-1 and TRBJ2-7; the table's D call TRBD1 went unverified against the DNA. TRBV21-1 represents a pseudogene. The CDR3 covers 17 residues. The CDR3 here is CASSKEVREGSSYEQYF. CDR3 bases: TGTGCCAGCAGCAAAGAGGTCAGGGAAGGATCATCCTACGAGCAGTACTTC.

V and J are TRBV7-9 and TRBJ2-5, with D unresolved. Trimming removed 1 base at V and 5 bases at J, with 5 bases between. Germline-derived CDR1 and CDR2 are SEHNR and FQNEAQ (reference sequence). The CDR3 has 12 residues. CDR3 bases: TGTGCCAGCAGCTTAGGGTTTGAGACCCAGTACTTC. Amino acid sequence: CASSLGFETQYF.

The V gene is TRBV5-1, the J gene TRBJ2-3; 8 bases align to TRBD2. The J segment lost 1 base and the V segment lost 3 bases, leaving 4 bases of the junction unmatched. The CDR3 runs to 15 residues. Germline lookup yields CDR1 SGHRS and CDR2 YFSETQ. CDR3 DNA sequence: TGCGCCAGCAGCTGGCGGGGGGAGGGCACAGATACGCAGTATTTT. The encoded protein is CASSWRGEGTDTQYF. The whole variable domain, filled in from reference TRBV5-1 and TRBJ2-3, reads KAGVTQTPRYLIKTRGQQVTLSCSPISGHRSVSWYQQTPGQGLQFLFEYFSETQRNKGNFPGRFSGRQFSNSRSEMNVSTLELGDSALYLCASSWRGEGTDTQYFGPGTRLTVL.

J is TRBJ2-5 and V is TRBV7-6, with TRBD1 identical over 7 bases. Germline assignment: CDR1 SGHVS and CDR2 FNYEAQ. The ends lost 5 bases at V and 5 bases at J; junction bases unmatched: 8. The CDR3 loop spans 14 amino acids. CDR3 region: CASSIWTGSETQYF. The CDR3 DNA sequence: TGTGCCAGCAGCATTTGGACAGGATCGGAGACCCAGTACTTC.

This clone occurred a few times. The V gene is TRBV11-2, the J gene TRBJ2-7; D is possibly TRBD1 (5 bases). Germline assignment: CDR1 SGHAT and CDR2 FQNNGV. This CDR3 comprises 12 residues. Trimming pared 1 base from V and 5 bases from J, leaving 6 bases between. The CDR3 DNA reads TGTGCCAGCAGCTTAGGGACAAACGAGCAGTACTTC. This encodes CASSLGTNEQYF.

This chain uses TRBV6-5 with TRBJ2-3; D perhaps matches TRBD2 (7 bases). V lost 11 bases and J 4 bases, leaving 16 bases between the germline ends. From germline, CDR1 is MNHEY and CDR2 SVGAGI. This CDR3 contains 13 residues. The CDR3 loop reads CACRGGLADTQYF. The CDR3 DNA reads TGTGCCTGCCGCGGGGGCCTGGCAGATACGCAGTATTTT.

V is TRBV7-2 and J is TRBJ2-5, with 8 bases lining up with TRBD1. The CDR3 consists of 16 residues. The V segment lost 6 bases and the J segment 5 bases; nucleotides outside the gene matches: 14. Germline V gene sequence: CDR1 SGHTA, CDR2 FQGNSA. The CDR3 nucleotides read TGTGCCAGCAGTCATCAGGGGGCACGGGGTTGGGAGACCCAGTACTTC. Amino acids: CASSHQGARGWETQYF.

Note on this clone: The same CDR3 also results from other DNA sequences found in this sample. CDR3 DNA: TGCGCCAGCAGCTTTGGAGGGGCCACTGAAGCTTTCTTT. It is translated as CASSFGGATEAFF. The chain employs TRBV5-1 and TRBJ1-1; possibly TRBD1 for D (5 bases). Germline V lookup: CDR1 SGHRS, CDR2 YFSETQ. CDR3 length: 13 residues. The germline V and J ends were trimmed by 2 bases and 4 bases, with 9 bases remaining between them.